This T cell receptor beta chain was recovered during a study of blood T cell repertoires in COVID-19. CDR1 and CDR2 from the germline V gene are SGHTA and FQGTGA. The CDR3 contains 17 residues. The V and J ends lost 0 bases and 2 bases respectively, with 11 bases between them. The repertoire was sequenced with immunoSEQ multiplex PCR; TCRdb's copy has only in-frame clones and lacks some. This sample has approximately 230,000 clones; about 90% occur once, and the top ten carry 14% to 15%. Sequencing was done on a sample of PBMCs or T cells enriched from blood (not recorded which). The TCR was taken from a woman between 45 and 65 years old with acute COVID-19. The chain is built from TRBV7-3 and TRBJ2-6; D may be TRBD2 (6 bases). CDR3 coding DNA: TGTGCCAGCAGCTTAACGCGCGGGATTCCTGGGGCCAACGTCCTGACTTTC. Amino acid sequence: CASSLTRGIPGANVLTF.